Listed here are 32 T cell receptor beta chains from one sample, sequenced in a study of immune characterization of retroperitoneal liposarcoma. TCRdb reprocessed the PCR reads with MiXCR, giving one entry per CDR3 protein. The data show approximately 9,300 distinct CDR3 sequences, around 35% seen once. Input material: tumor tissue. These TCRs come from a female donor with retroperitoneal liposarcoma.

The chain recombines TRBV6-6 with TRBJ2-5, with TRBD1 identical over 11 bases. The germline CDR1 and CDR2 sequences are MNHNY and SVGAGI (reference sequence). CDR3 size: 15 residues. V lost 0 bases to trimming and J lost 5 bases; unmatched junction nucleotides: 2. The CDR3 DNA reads TGTGCCAGCAGTTACTCGGGGACAGGGGGGGAGACCCAGTACTTC. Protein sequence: CASSYSGTGGETQYF.

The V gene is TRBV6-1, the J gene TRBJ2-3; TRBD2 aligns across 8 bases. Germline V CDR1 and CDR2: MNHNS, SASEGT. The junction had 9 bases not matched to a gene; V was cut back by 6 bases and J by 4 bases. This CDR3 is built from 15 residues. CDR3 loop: CASREQAGAADTQYF. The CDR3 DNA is TGTGCCAGCAGGGAGCAAGCGGGAGCCGCAGATACGCAGTATTTT.

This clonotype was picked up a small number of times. The CDR3 region has the DNA TGTGCCAGCAGGCGAGGGGAGAACACTGAAGCTTTCTTT. Translating it yields CASRRGENTEAFF. The chain recombines TRBV6-1 with TRBJ1-1; D perhaps matches TRBD1 (5 bases). Germline V gene data show CDR1 as MNHNS and CDR2 as SASEGT. Trimming stripped 6 bases from V and 1 base from J, with 9 bases between. This CDR3 is built from 13 residues.

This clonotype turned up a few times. CDR3 coding DNA: TGTGCCAGCAGTGGGACGTCGGGGCACCCTAGCTCCTACAATGAGCAGTTCTTC. Translated, it gives CASSGTSGHPSSYNEQFF. The gene calls are TRBV25-1 and TRBJ2-1, with D perhaps assigned TRBD1 or TRBD2 (5 bases each). This CDR3 comprises 18 residues. Germline V gives CDR1 MGHDK, CDR2 SYGVNS. The V end was cut by 4 bases, the J end by 0 bases, with 19 bases between.

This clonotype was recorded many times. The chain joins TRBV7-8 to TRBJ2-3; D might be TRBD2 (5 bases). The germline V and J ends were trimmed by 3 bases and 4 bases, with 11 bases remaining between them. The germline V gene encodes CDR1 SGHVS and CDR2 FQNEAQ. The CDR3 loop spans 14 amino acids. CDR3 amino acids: CASSFDYAADTQYF. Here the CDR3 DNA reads TGTGCCAGCAGCTTCGACTACGCTGCAGATACGCAGTATTTT.

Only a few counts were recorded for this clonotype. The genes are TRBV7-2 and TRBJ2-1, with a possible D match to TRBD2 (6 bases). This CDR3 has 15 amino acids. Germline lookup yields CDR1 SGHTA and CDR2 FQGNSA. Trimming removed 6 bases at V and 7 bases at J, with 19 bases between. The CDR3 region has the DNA TGTGCCAGCAGTTTGGGCGGGGACCTCCGGAATGAGCAGTTCTTC. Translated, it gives CASSLGGDLRNEQFF. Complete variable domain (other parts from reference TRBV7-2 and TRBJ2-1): GAGVSQSPSNKVTEKGKDVELRCDPISGHTALYWYRQSLGQGLEFLIYFQGNSAPDKSGLPSDRFSAERTGGSVSTLTIQRTQQEDSAVYLCASSLGGDLRNEQFFGPGTRLTVL.

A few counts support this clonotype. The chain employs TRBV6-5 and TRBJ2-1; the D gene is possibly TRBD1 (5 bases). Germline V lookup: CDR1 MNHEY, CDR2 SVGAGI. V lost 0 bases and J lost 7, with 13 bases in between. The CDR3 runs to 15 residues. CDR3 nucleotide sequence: TGTGCCAGCAGTTACTCGACGTACAGGAAGAATGAGCAGTTCTTC. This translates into CASSYSTYRKNEQFF.

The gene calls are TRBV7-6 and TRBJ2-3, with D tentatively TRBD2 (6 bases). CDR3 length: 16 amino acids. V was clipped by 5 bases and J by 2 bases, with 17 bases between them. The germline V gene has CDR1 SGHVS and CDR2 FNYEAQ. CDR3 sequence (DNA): TGTGCCAGCAGCCCGGGTGTGGGGGAGGTCACAGATACGCAGTATTTT. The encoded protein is CASSPGVGEVTDTQYF.

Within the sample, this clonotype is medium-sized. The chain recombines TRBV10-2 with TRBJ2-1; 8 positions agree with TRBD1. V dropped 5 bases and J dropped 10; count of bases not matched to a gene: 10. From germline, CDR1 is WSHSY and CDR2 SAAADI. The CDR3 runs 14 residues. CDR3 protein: CASSYRGLGYEQFF. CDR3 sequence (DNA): TGCGCCAGCAGTTACAGGGGGTTAGGATACGAGCAGTTCTTC.

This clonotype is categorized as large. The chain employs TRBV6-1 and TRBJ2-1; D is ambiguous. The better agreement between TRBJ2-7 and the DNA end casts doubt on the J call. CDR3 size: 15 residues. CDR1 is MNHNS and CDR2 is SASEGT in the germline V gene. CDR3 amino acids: CASRSWVSSYNEQYF. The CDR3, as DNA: TGTGCCAGCAGGTCGTGGGTTAGTTCCTACAATGAGCAGTACTTC.

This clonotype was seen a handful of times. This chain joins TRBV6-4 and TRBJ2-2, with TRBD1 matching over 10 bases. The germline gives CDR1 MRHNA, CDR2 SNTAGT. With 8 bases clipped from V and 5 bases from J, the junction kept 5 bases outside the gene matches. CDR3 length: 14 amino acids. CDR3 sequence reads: CASGGTGDTGELFF. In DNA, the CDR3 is TGTGCCAGCGGAGGGACAGGGGATACCGGGGAGCTGTTTTTT.

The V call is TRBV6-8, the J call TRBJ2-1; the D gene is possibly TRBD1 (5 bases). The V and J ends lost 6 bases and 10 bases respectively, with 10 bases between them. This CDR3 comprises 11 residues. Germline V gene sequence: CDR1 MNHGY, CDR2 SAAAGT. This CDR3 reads CASRSDREQFF. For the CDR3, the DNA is TGTGCCAGCAGGAGCGACAGAGAGCAGTTCTTC.

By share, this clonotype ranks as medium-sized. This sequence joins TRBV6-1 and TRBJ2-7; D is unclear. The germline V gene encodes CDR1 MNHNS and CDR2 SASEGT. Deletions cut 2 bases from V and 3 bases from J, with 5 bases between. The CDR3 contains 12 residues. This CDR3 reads CASSEWVYEQYF. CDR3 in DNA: TGTGCCAGCAGTGAATGGGTCTACGAGCAGTACTTC.

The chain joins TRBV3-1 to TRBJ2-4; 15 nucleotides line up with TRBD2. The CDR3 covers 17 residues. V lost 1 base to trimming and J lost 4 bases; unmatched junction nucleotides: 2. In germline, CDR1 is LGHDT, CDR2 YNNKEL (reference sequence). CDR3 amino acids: CASSQGTSGRAKNIQYF. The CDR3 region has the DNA TGTGCCAGCAGCCAAGGGACTAGCGGGAGGGCGAAAAACATTCAGTACTTC.

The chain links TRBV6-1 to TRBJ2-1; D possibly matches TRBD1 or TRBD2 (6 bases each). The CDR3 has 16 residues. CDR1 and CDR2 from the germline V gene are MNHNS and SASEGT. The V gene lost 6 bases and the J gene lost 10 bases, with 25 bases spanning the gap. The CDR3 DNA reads TGTGCCAGCAGGGACTATAGCACGGGACACACCTACGAGCAGTTCTTC. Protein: CASRDYSTGHTYEQFF.

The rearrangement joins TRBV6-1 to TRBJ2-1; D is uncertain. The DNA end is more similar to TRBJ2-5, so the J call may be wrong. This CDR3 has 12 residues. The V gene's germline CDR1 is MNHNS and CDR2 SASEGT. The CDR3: CASSPVGETQYF. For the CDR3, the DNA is TGTGCCAGCAGCCCCGTTGGGGAGACCCAGTACTTC.

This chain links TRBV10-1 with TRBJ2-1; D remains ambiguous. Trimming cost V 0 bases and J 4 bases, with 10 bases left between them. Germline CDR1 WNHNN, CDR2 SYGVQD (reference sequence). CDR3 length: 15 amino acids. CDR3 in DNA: TGCGCCAGCAGTGAGTCAGGAGTAGCTTACAATGAGCAGTTCTTC. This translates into CASSESGVAYNEQFF.

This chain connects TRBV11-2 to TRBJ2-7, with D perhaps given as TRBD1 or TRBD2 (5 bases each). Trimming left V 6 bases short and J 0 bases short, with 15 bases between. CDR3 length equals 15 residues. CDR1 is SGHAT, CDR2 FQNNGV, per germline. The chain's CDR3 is CASRAPGRNSYEQYF. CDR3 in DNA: TGTGCCAGCAGGGCTCCGGGACGCAACTCCTACGAGCAGTACTTC.

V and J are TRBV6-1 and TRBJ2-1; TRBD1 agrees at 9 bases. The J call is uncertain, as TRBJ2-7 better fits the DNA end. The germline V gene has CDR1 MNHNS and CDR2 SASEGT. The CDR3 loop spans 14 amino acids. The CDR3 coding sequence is TGTGCCAGCAGTGTAAGGGACAGGGTCTACGAGCAGTACTTC. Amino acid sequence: CASSVRDRVYEQYF.

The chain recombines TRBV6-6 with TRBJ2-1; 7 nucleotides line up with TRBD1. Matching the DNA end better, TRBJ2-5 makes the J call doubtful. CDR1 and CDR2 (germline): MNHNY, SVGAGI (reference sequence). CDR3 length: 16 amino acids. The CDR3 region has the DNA TGTGCCAGCAGTGGGAGACAGGGTGGCGTAAAAGAGACCCAGTACTTC. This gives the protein CASSGRQGGVKETQYF.

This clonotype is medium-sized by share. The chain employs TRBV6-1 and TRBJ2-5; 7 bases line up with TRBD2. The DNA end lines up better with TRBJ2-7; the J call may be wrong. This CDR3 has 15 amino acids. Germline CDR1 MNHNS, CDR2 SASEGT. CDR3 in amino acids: CASSVAGLPTYEQYF. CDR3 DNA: TGTGCCAGCAGTGTCGCGGGACTACCAACCTACGAGCAGTACTTC.

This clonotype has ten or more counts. The chain's CDR3 is CASSDHGLNTEAFF. The CDR3 DNA reads as TGTGCCAGCAGTGACCACGGATTGAACACTGAAGCTTTCTTT. This rearrangement joins TRBV6-1 to TRBJ1-1; D uncertain. The germline V gene has CDR1 MNHNS and CDR2 SASEGT. With 3 bases removed from V and 0 bases from J, the gap between germline ends came to 8 bases. The CDR3 has 14 amino acids.

The CDR3 here is CASSEVAGGTNEQFF. The CDR3 DNA reads TGTGCCAGCAGTGAAGTTGCGGGGGGTACCAATGAGCAGTTCTTC. The chain links TRBV6-1 to TRBJ2-1; 8 bases agree with TRBD2. The V gene end was trimmed by 1 base and the J gene end by 6 bases; junction bases not matched to a gene: 5. The CDR3 has 15 residues. Per the germline V gene, CDR1 is MNHNS and CDR2 is SASEGT.

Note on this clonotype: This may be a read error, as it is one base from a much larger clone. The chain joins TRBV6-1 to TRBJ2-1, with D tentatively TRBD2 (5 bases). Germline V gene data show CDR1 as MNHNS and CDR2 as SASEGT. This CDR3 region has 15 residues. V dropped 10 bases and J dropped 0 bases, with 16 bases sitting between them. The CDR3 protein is CATRNGDSSYNEQFF. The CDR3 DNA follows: TGTGCCACCCGAAACGGGGATAGCTCCTACAATGAGCAGTTCTTC.

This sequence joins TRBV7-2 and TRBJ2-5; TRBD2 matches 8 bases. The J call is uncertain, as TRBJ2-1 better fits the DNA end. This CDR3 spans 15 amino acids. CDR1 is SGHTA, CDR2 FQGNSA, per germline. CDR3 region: CASSLANGRGNEQFF. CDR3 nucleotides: TGTGCCAGCAGCTTAGCGAACGGGAGGGGGAATGAGCAGTTCTTC.

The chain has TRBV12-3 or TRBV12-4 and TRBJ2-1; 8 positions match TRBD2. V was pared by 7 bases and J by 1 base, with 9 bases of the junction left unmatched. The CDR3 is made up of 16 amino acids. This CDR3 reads CASKKSGLASYNEQFF. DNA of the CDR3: TGTGCCAGCAAAAAAAGTGGACTAGCATCCTACAATGAGCAGTTCTTC.

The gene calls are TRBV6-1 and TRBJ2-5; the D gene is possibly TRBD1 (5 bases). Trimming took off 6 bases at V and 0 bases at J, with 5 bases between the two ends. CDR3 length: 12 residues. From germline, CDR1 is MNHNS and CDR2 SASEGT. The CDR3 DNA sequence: TGTGCCAGCAGACAGGACCAAGAGACCCAGTACTTC. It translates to CASRQDQETQYF.

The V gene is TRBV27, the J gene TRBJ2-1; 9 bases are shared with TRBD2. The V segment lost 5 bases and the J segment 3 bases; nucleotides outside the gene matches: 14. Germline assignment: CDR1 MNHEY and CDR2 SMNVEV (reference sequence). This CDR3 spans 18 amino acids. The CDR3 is CASSTGLARSGRYNEQFF. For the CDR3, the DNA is TGTGCCAGCAGTACGGGACTAGCCAGATCAGGACGCTACAATGAGCAGTTCTTC.

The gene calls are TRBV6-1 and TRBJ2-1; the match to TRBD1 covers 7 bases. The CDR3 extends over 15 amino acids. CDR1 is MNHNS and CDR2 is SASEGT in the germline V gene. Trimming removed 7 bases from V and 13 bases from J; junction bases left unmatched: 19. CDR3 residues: CASIEVPGGKNIQFF. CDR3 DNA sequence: TGTGCCAGCATCGAGGTTCCAGGGGGTAAAAACATTCAGTTCTTC.

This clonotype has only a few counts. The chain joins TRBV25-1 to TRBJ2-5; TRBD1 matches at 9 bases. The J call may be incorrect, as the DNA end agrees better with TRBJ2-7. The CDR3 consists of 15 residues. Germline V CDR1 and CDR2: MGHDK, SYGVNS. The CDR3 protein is CASSDPGQGAHEQYF. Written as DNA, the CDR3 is TGTGCCAGCAGTGATCCGGGACAGGGTGCCCACGAGCAGTACTTC.

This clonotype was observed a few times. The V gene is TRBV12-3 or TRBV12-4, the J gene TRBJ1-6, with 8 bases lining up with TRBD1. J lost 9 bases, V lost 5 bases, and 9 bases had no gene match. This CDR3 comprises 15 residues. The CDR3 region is CASSPGQGGGSPLHF. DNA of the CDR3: TGTGCCAGCAGTCCCGGACAGGGTGGGGGTTCACCCCTCCACTTT.

The CDR3 protein is CASKRPNTGELFF. The CDR3 coding sequence is TGTGCCAGCAAACGACCGAACACCGGGGAGCTGTTTTTT. This rearrangement joins TRBV12-3 or TRBV12-4 to TRBJ2-2, with D uncertain. V lost 7 bases, J lost 0 bases, and 6 bases lay in between. The CDR3 has 13 residues.